The clone carrying this TCR beta chain is a singleton in its sample. The antigen remains unidentified. These data are taken from a study of shared clonotypes between healthy human individuals. Findings and limits, study-wide: Across subsets, estimated richness was generally greater for naive than for memory populations. A few donors had roughly 5.2% of their naive CD4 clonotypes in common.

Germline-derived CDR1 and CDR2 are SEHNR and FQNEAQ (reference sequence). This CDR3 is 12 amino acids long. V was trimmed by 0 bases and J by 14 bases, leaving 11 bases between them. Clones were read by immunoSEQ multiplex PCR, and TCRdb kept only the in-frame ones, dropping some. The table has millions of clones, over 85% seen once. All donors qualified as healthy HIV-negative adults and had experienced no recent acute infections or vaccinations. Specimen: naive CD4+ T cells sorted from blood. The subset here: CD45RA+ positively selected. V and J are TRBV7-9 and TRBJ2-1; the D gene could be TRBD1 or TRBD2 (5 bases each). The receptor's source is a man aged 18 to 30 in good health. CDR3 DNA sequence: TGTGCCAGCAGCTTAGCAATGGGGGTGAAGTTCTTC. It is translated as CASSLAMGVKFF.